Following are 9 T cell receptor beta chains from one sample sequenced in a study of patients and donors after allogeneic stem cell transplantation. TCRdb re-analysed the RT-PCR reads in MiXCR, keeping a single row per CDR3 protein. This table holds about 960,000 distinct CDR3 sequences, roughly 18% found once. Input material: blood, either unsorted or a sorted T cell fraction (not recorded which). The receptors were sampled from a human donor who was either an allogeneic HSCT recipient or a stem cell or donor lymphocyte infusion donor (not recorded which). It is not recorded whose cells these are; they may come from a transplant donor.

This clonotype has a handful of counts. V usage is TRBV20-1 and J usage is TRBJ1-5, with D tentatively TRBD1 (6 bases). Germline V lookup: CDR1 DFQATT, CDR2 SNEGSKA (reference sequence). With 3 bases removed from V and 6 bases from J, the gap between germline ends came to 9 bases. This CDR3 has 12 amino acids. This chain's CDR3 is CSAREGVQPQHF. The CDR3, as DNA: TGCAGTGCTAGGGAGGGGGTTCAGCCCCAGCATTTT.

CDR3 protein: CASSNTRLAEQETQYF. CDR3 nucleotides: TGTGCCAGCAGCAATACGAGACTAGCGGAACAAGAGACCCAGTACTTC. This chain connects TRBV7-2 to TRBJ2-5; 9 nucleotides agree with TRBD2. The junction had 9 bases not matched to a gene; V was cut back by 5 bases and J by 2 bases. Germline assignment: CDR1 SGHTA and CDR2 FQGNSA. The CDR3 runs to 16 residues.

There are a few counts of this clonotype. The rearrangement uses TRBV27 and TRBJ2-1; 8 positions agree with TRBD2. The V segment lost 5 bases and the J segment 6 bases; nucleotides outside the gene matches: 12. Germline CDR1 reads MNHEY; CDR2 reads SMNVEV (reference sequence). This CDR3 spans 16 amino acids. In DNA form, the CDR3 reads TGTGCCAGCAGTAAGTTAGGCGGGAGGATTACCAATGAGCAGTTCTTC. Its protein product is CASSKLGGRITNEQFF.

This clonotype has just a few counts. The chain combines TRBV6-5 with TRBJ2-1; 9 nucleotides line up with TRBD1. Germline V gives CDR1 MNHEY, CDR2 SVGAGI. Trimming cost V 0 bases and J 7 bases; bases outside gene matches: 7. The CDR3 consists of 16 residues. In DNA form, the CDR3 reads TGTGCCAGCAGTTACTCCGGAGTACAGGGGGCTAATGAGCAGTTCTTC. It codes for CASSYSGVQGANEQFF.

This clonotype was seen repeatedly, ten times or more. This chain connects TRBV7-2 to TRBJ2-1; 9 bases match TRBD2. The V gene's germline CDR1 is SGHTA and CDR2 FQGNSA. The CDR3 loop spans 16 amino acids. V shed 0 bases and J 4 bases; nucleotides not matched to a gene: 4. The CDR3 sequence: CASSLAAGGLYNEQFF. The CDR3 nucleotides are TGTGCCAGCAGCTTAGCAGCGGGAGGCTTATACAATGAGCAGTTCTTC.

This clonotype was picked up a small number of times. J is TRBJ2-5 and V is TRBV11-2; D remains unclear. CDR3 length: 13 amino acids. Trimming removed 3 bases at V and 7 bases at J, with 12 bases between. CDR1 is SGHAT, CDR2 FQNNGV, per germline. CDR3 sequence reads: CASSLDQWGTQYF. The CDR3 DNA reads as TGTGCCAGCAGCTTGGATCAGTGGGGGACCCAGTACTTC.

This clonotype was counted at least ten times. CDR3 bases: TGTGCCAGCAGCCAGGGACAGAGAAATGAAAAACTGTTTTTT. Its protein product is CASSQGQRNEKLFF. This chain links TRBV7-2 with TRBJ1-4; 7 nucleotides line up with TRBD1. Germline-derived CDR1 and CDR2 are SGHTA and FQGNSA. The J segment lost 5 bases and the V segment lost 5 bases, leaving 5 bases of the junction unmatched. The CDR3 contains 14 residues. The full variable domain, rest sourced from reference TRBV7-2 and TRBJ1-4, is GAGVSQSPSNKVTEKGKDVELRCDPISGHTALYWYRQSLGQGLEFLIYFQGNSAPDKSGLPSDRFSAERTGGSVSTLTIQRTQQEDSAVYLCASSQGQRNEKLFFGSGTQLSVL.

The V and J genes are TRBV28 and TRBJ2-6, with D hard to call. This CDR3 comprises 18 residues. Germline V gene data show CDR1 as MDHEN and CDR2 as SYDVKM. Trimming cost V 2 bases and J 1 base, with 15 bases left between them. The DNA for the CDR3 is TGTGCCAGCAGTTTACTCGGCGAATGGCGATCTGGGGCCAACGTCCTGACTTTC. It codes for CASSLLGEWRSGANVLTF.

The V call is TRBV20-1, the J call TRBJ1-3; 7 positions match TRBD1. The junction had 2 bases not matched to a gene; V was cut back by 2 bases and J by 1 base. CDR3 length equals 14 residues. The V gene's germline CDR1 is DFQATT and CDR2 SNEGSKA (reference sequence). CDR3 loop: CSARPTGSGNTIYF. The CDR3, as DNA: TGCAGTGCTAGACCGACAGGGTCTGGAAACACCATATATTTT.